These 22 T cell receptor beta chains were all obtained from the same sample, sequenced in a study of beta chain features in type 1 diabetes. For these receptors, no antigen is known. The study, taken as a whole, reports: There was a moderate but significant shortening of TCRB CDR3s in all four CD4+ subsets of Type 1 diabetes patients.

Expressed TCRB transcripts were sequenced because the isolated RNA had all been reverse transcribed beforehand. The data were produced by immunoSEQ multiplex PCR, yet TCRdb's version contains in-frame clones alone and is incomplete. This table has around 180,000 clones, 6.5% to 8.5% appearing once. Sequenced input: central memory CD4+ T cells from blood. The receptors here all came from a man younger than 30 with type 1 diabetes.

The chain is built from TRBV30 and TRBJ1-1; D gene ambiguous. Per germline, CDR1 GTSNPN and CDR2 SVGIG (reference sequence). The CDR3 runs 13 residues. V was pared by 2 bases and J by 4 bases, with 11 bases between. The CDR3 here is CAWSSQRGTEAFF. The CDR3 DNA sequence: TGTGCCTGGAGTTCTCAGCGGGGCACTGAAGCTTTCTTT.

This clone has more than one count but fewer than ten. This chain joins TRBV7-8 and TRBJ2-2; 10 bases align to TRBD2. Germline CDR1 reads SGHVS; CDR2 reads FQNEAQ. The CDR3 loop spans 16 amino acids. V lost 3 bases, J lost 5 bases, and 6 bases stayed unmatched. CDR3 bases: TGTGCCAGCAGCTTCCTAGCGGGGGCAGGGACCGGGGAGCTGTTTTTT. It encodes CASSFLAGAGTGELFF.

This clone was found a few times. The rearrangement links TRBV30 to TRBJ1-4; TRBD1 is a possible D gene (6 bases). From germline, CDR1 is GTSNPN and CDR2 SVGIG (reference sequence). V was pared by 1 base and J by 8 bases, with 8 bases between. The CDR3 extends over 12 amino acids. The CDR3 protein is CAWSAGQEKLFF. The CDR3 region has the DNA TGTGCCTGGAGTGCCGGACAGGAAAAACTGTTTTTT. The full variable domain, in which reference TRBV30 and TRBJ1-4 provide the parts outside the CDR3, is SQTIHQWPATLVQPVGSPLSLECTVEGTSNPNLYWYRQAAGRGLQLLFYSVGIGQISSEVPQNLSASRPQDRQFILSSKKLLLSDSGFYLCAWSAGQEKLFFGSGTQLSVL.

The chain recombines TRBV6-4 with TRBJ2-3, with 9 positions matching TRBD2. From germline, CDR1 is MRHNA and CDR2 SNTAGT. The V segment lost 5 bases and the J segment 4 bases; nucleotides outside the gene matches: 10. The CDR3 is 16 residues long. Here the CDR3 reads CASSPDSRGGSDTQYF. DNA of the CDR3: TGTGCCAGCAGTCCTGACTCGCGGGGGGGTTCAGATACGCAGTATTTT.

The chain carries TRBV18 and TRBJ2-3; 8 nucleotides agree with TRBD2. V shed 6 bases and J 2 bases; nucleotides not matched to a gene: 4. The CDR3 loop spans 14 amino acids. CDR1 is KGHSH, CDR2 LQKENI, per germline. CDR3 sequence: CASSSGGYTDTQYF. The CDR3 DNA reads TGTGCCAGCTCCAGCGGGGGCTACACAGATACGCAGTATTTT.

This clone has more than one count but fewer than ten. DNA for the CDR3: TGTGCCAGCAGTTCTGGCAATCAGCCCCAGCATTTT. The encoded protein is CASSSGNQPQHF. V and J are TRBV27 and TRBJ1-5; D call uncertain. V lost 4 bases and J 2 bases, leaving 3 bases between the germline ends. Germline V gene lookup returns CDR1 MNHEY and CDR2 SMNVEV (reference sequence). CDR3 length: 12 amino acids.

This clone was seen a few times. The chain is built from TRBV5-1 and TRBJ2-5; perhaps TRBD2 as D (5 bases). The CDR3 has 15 residues. Germline V gene lookup returns CDR1 SGHRS and CDR2 YFSETQ. V was pared by 4 bases and J by 2 bases, with 15 bases between. The CDR3 loop is CASSPGSPGQETQYF. CDR3 DNA: TGCGCCAGCAGCCCGGGGTCCCCGGGACAAGAGACCCAGTACTTC.

This clone has a handful of counts. J is TRBJ2-1 and V is TRBV2; TRBD1 matches at 12 bases. After removal of 8 bases from V and 7 bases from J, the junction contained 6 bases not matched to a gene. The length of the CDR3 is 14 residues. Germline-derived CDR1 and CDR2 are SNHLY and FYNNEI. The CDR3 protein is CASVTGQGANEQFF. CDR3 nucleotides: TGTGCCAGCGTGACGGGACAGGGGGCTAATGAGCAGTTCTTC.

The chain joins TRBV10-3 to TRBJ2-1; D is undetermined. The CDR3 contains 15 residues. V shed 4 bases and J shed 6 bases, with 16 bases lying between them. Germline V gives CDR1 ENHRY, CDR2 SYGVKD. CDR3 DNA sequence: TGTGCCATCAGTGCAGAGACTCTCGTTCGCAATGAGCAGTTCTTC. Residues: CAISAETLVRNEQFF.

The chain is built from TRBV28 and TRBJ2-7; TRBD1 matches 9 bases. This CDR3 is built from 15 residues. The V and J ends lost 6 bases and 2 bases, in that order; junction bases with no gene match: 8. The V gene's germline CDR1 is MDHEN and CDR2 SYDVKM. CDR3 sequence reads: CASRGQGNPPYEQYF. CDR3 DNA: TGTGCCAGCAGGGGACAGGGAAACCCTCCCTACGAGCAGTACTTC.

The CDR3 spells CASSERAGTGGYLETQYF. Here the CDR3 DNA reads TGTGCCAGCAGCGAACGAGCCGGGACAGGGGGGTATTTAGAGACCCAGTACTTC. The rearrangement joins TRBV6-1 to TRBJ2-5; 11 bases match TRBD1. J was trimmed by 4 bases and V by 6 bases; bases with no gene match: 16. CDR1 is MNHNS and CDR2 is SASEGT in the germline V gene. This CDR3 has 18 residues.

The V call is TRBV15, the J call TRBJ2-7; 8 bases align to TRBD2. J gave up 3 bases and V 3 bases, and 7 bases lay outside the gene matches. Germline lookup yields CDR1 LNHNV and CDR2 YYDKDF (reference sequence). CDR3 length: 15 amino acids. The CDR3 spells CATSRPGGGGYEQYF. Here the CDR3 DNA reads TGTGCCACCAGCAGGCCCGGGGGGGGCGGCTACGAGCAGTACTTC.

This clone was observed a handful of times. The chain uses TRBV15 and TRBJ2-1; maybe TRBD1 (6 bases). Germline values: CDR1 LNHNV, CDR2 YYDKDF (reference sequence). The CDR3 is 15 residues long. V lost 0 bases, J lost 8 bases, and 14 bases lay in between. The CDR3 protein is CATSRDPGAEDEQFF. In DNA form, the CDR3 reads TGTGCCACCAGCAGAGATCCAGGGGCGGAGGATGAGCAGTTCTTC. Filled out from reference TRBV15 and TRBJ2-1, the complete variable domain reads DAMVIQNPRYQVTQFGKPVTLSCSQTLNHNVMYWYQQKSSQAPKLLFHYYDKDFNNEADTPDNFQSRRPNTSFCFLDIRSPGLGDTAMYLCATSRDPGAEDEQFFGPGTRLTVL.

This clone has just a few counts. The chain uses TRBV18 and TRBJ2-7, with D maybe TRBD2 (6 bases). With 2 bases removed from V and 3 bases from J, the gap between germline ends came to 11 bases. Germline lookup yields CDR1 KGHSH and CDR2 LQKENI. This CDR3 region has 14 residues. CDR3 protein: CASSPLGTRYEQYF. CDR3 bases: TGTGCCAGCTCACCATTAGGGACTCGCTACGAGCAGTACTTC. The entire variable domain, with the rest obtained from reference TRBV18 and TRBJ2-7, is as follows: NAGVMQNPRHLVRRRGQEARLRCSPMKGHSHVYWYRQLPEEGLKFMVYLQKENIIDESGMPKERFSAEFPKEGPSILRIQQVVRGDSAAYFCASSPLGTRYEQYFGPGTRLTVT.

There are a few counts of this clone. The CDR3 spells CASSSLGYEQYF. In DNA, the CDR3 is TGTGCCAGCAGTTCCCTCGGCTACGAGCAGTACTTC. This chain connects TRBV28 to TRBJ2-7; D is unclear. There are 12 residues in the CDR3. Per the germline V gene, CDR1 is MDHEN and CDR2 is SYDVKM. V was cut by 4 bases and J by 3 bases, with 7 bases left in between.

This clone was seen a handful of times. V usage is TRBV4-2 and J usage is TRBJ2-3, with 8 bases aligning to TRBD1. CDR1 LGHNA and CDR2 YNFKEQ come from the germline V gene. The CDR3 has 16 residues. Trimming removed 7 bases from V and 6 bases from J; junction bases left unmatched: 15. In nucleotides, the CDR3 is TGTGCCAGCACCCTCTCCGGGACAGGAGGAAGGGATACGCAGTATTTT. Translating gives CASTLSGTGGRDTQYF.

The chain couples TRBV6-6 to TRBJ2-7, with unresolved D. The CDR3 contains 13 residues. Deletions cut 2 bases from V and 1 base from J, with 6 bases between. The V gene's germline CDR1 is MNHNY and CDR2 SVGAGI (reference sequence). The CDR3 loop reads CASSYAMSYEQYF. CDR3 nucleotide sequence: TGTGCCAGCAGTTACGCGATGTCCTACGAGCAGTACTTC.

The chain joins TRBV11-2 to TRBJ2-3; perhaps TRBD1 as D (6 bases). The CDR3 has 12 residues. Germline CDR1 SGHAT, CDR2 FQNNGV. V dropped 5 bases and J dropped 6 bases, with 9 bases sitting between them. CDR3 amino acids: CASSTGTDTQYF. CDR3 nucleotides: TGTGCCAGCAGCACAGGGACGGATACGCAGTATTTT.

This clone was detected only a few times. The J gene is TRBJ2-7, the V gene TRBV30, with TRBD2 identical over 11 bases. Germline assignment: CDR1 GTSNPN and CDR2 SVGIG (reference sequence). Trimming cost V 3 bases and J 6 bases; bases outside gene matches: 13. The length of the CDR3 is 16 residues. CDR3 bases: TGTGCCTGGAGCCATTTCGGGACTAGCGGTCCTGGCGAGCAGTACTTC. It translates to CAWSHFGTSGPGEQYF.

This clone was seen a few times. The junction shows a germline mismatch at one end, possibly a read error. V gene TRBV7-2 combines with J gene TRBJ2-1; D is possibly TRBD1 (6 bases). CDR3 length equals 14 residues. CDR1 and CDR2 from the germline V gene are SGHTA and FQGNSA. CDR3 DNA sequence: TGCGCCACAGGGACACTCAATTCTGGCAATGAGCAGTTCTTC. Translated, it gives CATGTLNSGNEQFF.

This clone was recorded a few times. This chain uses TRBV28 with TRBJ1-2, with no clear D. This CDR3 region has 14 residues. Germline V CDR1 and CDR2: MDHEN, SYDVKM. Deletions cut 7 bases from V and 7 bases from J, with 19 bases between. CDR3 sequence: CASISRLTYGGYTF. CDR3 bases: TGTGCCAGCATATCCCGACTTACTTACGGTGGCTACACCTTC.

This sequence joins TRBV5-1 and TRBJ2-1; 11 bases map to TRBD2. V lost 4 bases to trimming and J lost 8 bases; unmatched junction nucleotides: 8. This CDR3 has 15 amino acids. Germline lookup yields CDR1 SGHRS and CDR2 YFSETQ. CDR3 sequence reads: CASSPDSGRAYEQFF. In nucleotides, the CDR3 is TGCGCCAGCAGCCCGGATAGCGGGAGGGCCTATGAGCAGTTCTTC.